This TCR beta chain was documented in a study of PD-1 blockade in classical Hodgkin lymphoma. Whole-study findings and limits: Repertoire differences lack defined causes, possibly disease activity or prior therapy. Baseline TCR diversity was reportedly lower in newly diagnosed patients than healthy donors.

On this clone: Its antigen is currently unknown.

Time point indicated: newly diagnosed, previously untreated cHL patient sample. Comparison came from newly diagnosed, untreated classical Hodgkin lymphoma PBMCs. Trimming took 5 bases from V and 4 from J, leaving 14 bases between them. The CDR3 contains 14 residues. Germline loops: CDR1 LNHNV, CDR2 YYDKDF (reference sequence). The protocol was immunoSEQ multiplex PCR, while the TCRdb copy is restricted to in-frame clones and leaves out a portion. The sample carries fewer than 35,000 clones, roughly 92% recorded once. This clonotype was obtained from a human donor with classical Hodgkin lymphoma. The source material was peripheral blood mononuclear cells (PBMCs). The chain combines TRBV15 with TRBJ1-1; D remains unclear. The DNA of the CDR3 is TGTGCCACCAGCGGAAACAGCGGAGGCACTGAAGCTTTCTTT. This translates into CATSGNSGGTEAFF. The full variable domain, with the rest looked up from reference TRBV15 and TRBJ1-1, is DAMVIQNPRYQVTQFGKPVTLSCSQTLNHNVMYWYQQKSSQAPKLLFHYYDKDFNNEADTPDNFQSRRPNTSFCFLDIRSPGLGDTAMYLCATSGNSGGTEAFFGQGTRLTVV.